The 19 T cell receptor beta chains presented below share a single source sample, sequenced in a study of metastatic and nonmetastatic thyroid tumors. Thyroid surgery took place with no prior treatment in any patient. Through MiXCR, TCRdb re-clonotyped the PCR reads. This repertoire shows 43,000 or so clones, around 15% found once; its top ten account for over 20%. Material: blood. All receptors come from a female donor with papillary thyroid cancer or a benign thyroid nodule (not recorded which). Some clones in this sample may be carry-over from other donors' samples.

At least ten counts were recorded for this clone. V is TRBV7-2 and J is TRBJ2-3; 9 bases agree with TRBD2. Unmatched junction bases numbered 4, after V lost 0 bases and J lost 0 bases. The length of the CDR3 is 17 residues. Germline CDR1 is SGHTA and CDR2 is FQGNSA. The CDR3 loop reads CASSLAPGLASTDTQYF. The CDR3 bases are TGTGCCAGCAGCTTAGCACCGGGACTAGCCAGCACAGATACGCAGTATTTT. The full variable domain, rest sourced from reference TRBV7-2 and TRBJ2-3, is GAGVSQSPSNKVTEKGKDVELRCDPISGHTALYWYRQSLGQGLEFLIYFQGNSAPDKSGLPSDRFSAERTGGSVSTLTIQRTQQEDSAVYLCASSLAPGLASTDTQYFGPGTRLTVL.

The table lists this clone with many counts. The chain couples TRBV6-1 to TRBJ1-1; D is uncertain. The CDR3 loop spans 14 amino acids. V was shortened by 5 bases and J by 1 base, with 11 bases between the two germline ends. The germline V gene encodes CDR1 MNHNS and CDR2 SASEGT. The DNA for the CDR3 is TGTGCCAGCAGTCAATCATTTGAGAACACTGAAGCTTTCTTT. Amino acid sequence: CASSQSFENTEAFF.

The J gene is TRBJ2-1, the V gene TRBV27; the match to TRBD2 covers 14 bases. Germline V gene sequence: CDR1 MNHEY, CDR2 SMNVEV (reference sequence). V trimming: 0 bases; J trimming: 6 bases; junction bases outside the gene matches: 10. This CDR3 has 19 amino acids. The CDR3 coding sequence is TGTGCCAGCAGTTTATCCGGGACTAGCGGGAGAATAGACTCCAATGAGCAGTTCTTC. Its translation: CASSLSGTSGRIDSNEQFF.

This clone has a count of ten or more. The CDR3 DNA reads as TGTGCCAGCAGCAGAACCGGGACAGGTGGAAACACCATATATTTT. Translated: CASSRTGTGGNTIYF. The V call is TRBV5-8, the J call TRBJ1-3, with 8 bases aligning to TRBD1. This CDR3 contains 15 residues. Germline values: CDR1 SGHTS, CDR2 YDEGEE. Unmatched junction bases numbered 6, after V lost 4 bases and J lost 3 bases. The entire variable domain, with the rest obtained from reference TRBV5-8 and TRBJ1-3, is as follows: EAGVTQSPTHLIKTRGQQATLRCSPISGHTSVYWYQQALGLGLQFLLWYDEGEERNRGNFPPRFSGRQFPNYSSELNVNALELEDSALYLCASSRTGTGGNTIYFGEGSWLTVV.

CDR3 loop: CASSLRQGDNYGYTF. CDR3 DNA sequence: TGTGCCAGCAGTCTCAGGCAGGGGGATAACTATGGCTACACCTTC. V gene TRBV6-1 combines with J gene TRBJ1-2; TRBD1 matches 7 bases. There are 15 residues in the CDR3. CDR1 and CDR2 (germline): MNHNS, SASEGT. Trimming at V came to 5 bases and at J to 1 base, leaving 7 bases not matched to a gene.

V gene TRBV30 combines with J gene TRBJ2-1; D is unclear. Germline CDR1 and CDR2: GTSNPN and SVGIG (reference sequence). The CDR3 has 14 amino acids. With 2 bases removed from V and 0 bases from J, the gap between germline ends came to 8 bases. The CDR3 DNA reads TGTGCCTGGAGTCTTGTTGGCTCCTACAATGAGCAGTTCTTC. Encoded protein: CAWSLVGSYNEQFF.

Ten or more counts support this clone. The chain is built from TRBV20-1 and TRBJ1-1; no clear D. CDR1 DFQATT and CDR2 SNEGSKA come from the germline V gene (reference sequence). V was cut by 0 bases and J by 2 bases, with 10 bases left in between. The CDR3 is 14 amino acids. This CDR3 reads CSARDVGINTEAFF. CDR3 sequence (DNA): TGCAGTGCTAGAGATGTGGGAATAAACACTGAAGCTTTCTTT.

About this clone itself: The junction departs from the called germline gene at one end, perhaps through a read error. The rearrangement joins TRBV12-3 or TRBV12-4 to TRBJ2-5; the D gene is possibly TRBD2 (6 bases). The CDR3 has 13 amino acids. The CDR3 region is CASTFAGQETQYF. CDR3 bases: TGTGCTAGCACCTTTGCGGGGCAAGAGACCCAGTACTTC.

This clone has a count of ten or more. This chain links TRBV5-6 with TRBJ1-3, with D unclear. The CDR3 length is 13 residues. Trimming took 4 bases from V and 4 from J, leaving 9 bases between them. Germline values: CDR1 SGHDT, CDR2 YYEEEE. The DNA for the CDR3 is TGTGCCAGCAGCCGGGTCCAAGGAAACACCATATATTTT. Its protein is CASSRVQGNTIYF.

V gene TRBV20-1 combines with J gene TRBJ2-7; D is possibly TRBD2 (6 bases). V lost 4 bases, J lost 3 bases, and 16 bases lay in between. Germline loops: CDR1 DFQATT, CDR2 SNEGSKA (reference sequence). The CDR3 contains 14 residues. Here the CDR3 reads CSAMKGLNIYEQYF. In DNA, the CDR3 is TGCAGTGCTATGAAGGGACTGAATATCTACGAGCAGTACTTC.

This clone was seen at least ten times. One base away lies a much larger clone, so this may be a sequencing read error. The chain couples TRBV6-1 to TRBJ2-5; perhaps D is TRBD1 or TRBD2 (6 bases each). Germline V lookup: CDR1 MNHNS, CDR2 SASEGT. The CDR3 runs to 16 residues. The CDR3 DNA reads as TGTGCCAACAGTGAGAAGTGGGGGGCCGGGGTAGAGACCCAGTACTTC. It codes for CANSEKWGAGVETQYF.

This clone was counted many times. The rearrangement links TRBV12-3 or TRBV12-4 to TRBJ1-6; tentatively, D is TRBD1 (5 bases). V was cut by 3 bases and J by 7 bases, with 13 bases left in between. This CDR3 contains 15 residues. The CDR3 spells CASSFRQGYNSPLHF. The CDR3 DNA reads TGTGCCAGCAGTTTCAGGCAGGGCTACAATTCACCCCTCCACTTT.

This clone came up many times. This chain connects TRBV12-3 or TRBV12-4 to TRBJ2-1, with D uncertain. Deletions cut 6 bases from V and 3 bases from J, with 9 bases between. This CDR3 contains 13 residues. The CDR3 loop is CASSSPGYNEQFF. The DNA of the CDR3 is TGTGCCAGCAGCTCGCCGGGCTACAATGAGCAGTTCTTC.

This clone was detected ten times or more. The chain combines TRBV11-1 with TRBJ2-7, with a tentative D call TRBD1 (5 bases). Germline lookup yields CDR1 SGHAT and CDR2 FQDESV (reference sequence). The CDR3 covers 12 residues. V was cut by 1 base and J by 4 bases, with 5 bases left in between. CDR3: CASSLEGYEQYF. CDR3 in DNA: TGTGCCAGCAGCTTAGAGGGGTACGAGCAGTACTTC.

The V call is TRBV10-3, the J call TRBJ2-3; D might be TRBD2 (5 bases). The V and J ends lost 0 bases and 8 bases respectively, with 15 bases between them. Germline V gives CDR1 ENHRY, CDR2 SYGVKD. The CDR3 has 15 residues. CDR3 amino acids: CAISESVGALGTQYF. The CDR3 DNA sequence: TGTGCCATCAGTGAGTCCGTGGGAGCACTAGGTACGCAGTATTTT.

With respect to this clone: A much larger clone lies a single base off, so this may be a read error. The chain combines TRBV20-1 with TRBJ2-1; tentative D call: TRBD1 (6 bases). Germline loops: CDR1 DFQATT, CDR2 SNEGSKA (reference sequence). This CDR3 comprises 10 residues. CDR3 sequence reads: CSLKGDEQFF. In nucleotides, the CDR3 is TGCTCCCTAAAGGGGGATGAGCAGTTCTTC.

The genes are TRBV28 and TRBJ2-7; TRBD2 aligns across 7 bases. CDR1 is MDHEN, CDR2 SYDVKM, per germline. The junction had 15 bases not matched to a gene; V was cut back by 10 bases and J by 0 bases. This CDR3 has 16 residues. The CDR3 here is CAINSAGEGRSYEQYF. The CDR3 DNA is TGTGCCATCAACAGCGCCGGGGAGGGGCGCTCCTACGAGCAGTACTTC.

The J gene is TRBJ2-2, the V gene TRBV9; unclear D gene. CDR1 SGDLS and CDR2 YYNGEE come from the germline V gene. This CDR3 comprises 13 residues. V gave up 6 bases and J gave up 8 bases, with 14 bases separating them. The CDR3 coding sequence is TGTGCCAGCACCGCGACCTTTGGGGGGGAGCTGTTTTTT. Amino acids: CASTATFGGELFF.

Comments on this clone: This clone may be a read error of a much larger clone one base away. This rearrangement joins TRBV7-6 to TRBJ2-2; 9 nucleotides line up with TRBD1. This CDR3 has 17 amino acids. The germline V gene encodes CDR1 SGHVS and CDR2 FNYEAQ. The CDR3 DNA is TGTGCCATCAGCCTTACCGACAGGGGGTATACTCCCGGGGAGCTGTTTTTT. Protein: CAISLTDRGYTPGELFF.